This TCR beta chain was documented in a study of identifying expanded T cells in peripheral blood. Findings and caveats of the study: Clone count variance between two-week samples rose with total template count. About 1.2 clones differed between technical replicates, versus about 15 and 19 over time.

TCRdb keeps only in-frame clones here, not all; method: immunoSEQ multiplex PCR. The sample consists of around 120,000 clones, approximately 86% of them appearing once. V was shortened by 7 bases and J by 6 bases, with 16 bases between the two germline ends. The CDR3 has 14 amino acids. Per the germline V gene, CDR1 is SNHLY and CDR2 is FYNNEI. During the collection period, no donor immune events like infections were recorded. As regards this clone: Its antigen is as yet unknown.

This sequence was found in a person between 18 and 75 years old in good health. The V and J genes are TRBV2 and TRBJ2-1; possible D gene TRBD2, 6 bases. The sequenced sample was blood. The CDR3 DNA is TGTGCCAGCAAGCGGGTGGCTAAGGCCAATGAGCAGTTCTTC. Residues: CASKRVAKANEQFF. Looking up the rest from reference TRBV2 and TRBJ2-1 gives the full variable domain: EPEVTQTPSHQVTQMGQEVILRCVPISNHLYFYWYRQILGQKVEFLVSFYNNEISEKSEIFDDQFSVERPDGSNFTLKIRSTKLEDSAMYFCASKRVAKANEQFFGPGTRLTVL.